The source of this T cell receptor (beta chain) is a study of a mutant IDH1 vaccine in newly diagnosed glioma. Study information: There were roughly 62% males and around 40% females among treated patients, whose mean age was approximately 44 years. Patients arrived already treated with radiotherapy, temozolomide, or both, most having had both. The study, taken as a whole, reports: Changes in the top peripheral T cell clonotypes seemingly had no bearing on pseudoprogression.

As to this clone: The antigen is unknown.

As to time point: baseline, week 1 (first vaccination visit). The treatment here: pre-vaccination baseline after standard-of-care therapy. Donor diagnoses consisted of new WHO grade 3 or 4 IDH1-mutant, ATRX-lost astrocytomas. This CDR3 is 17 amino acids long. V lost 1 base to trimming and J lost 0 bases; unmatched junction nucleotides: 4. CDR1 KGHSH and CDR2 LQKENI come from the germline V gene. Generated by immunoSEQ multiplex PCR, the TCRdb table keeps only in-frame clones and is missing some. Of under 80,000 clones detected, 70% to 90% appear once; the ten largest clones hold roughly 2.8%. The sequence was obtained from a man aged 25 to 40 with glioma. The input for sequencing was PBMCs, taken from a glioma patient treated with radiotherapy, temozolomide or both. The J gene is TRBJ2-2, the V gene TRBV18; 8 bases are shared with TRBD2. The CDR3 is CASSPLGGASNTGELFF. CDR3 DNA sequence: TGTGCCAGCTCACCACTCGGGGGGGCCTCGAACACCGGGGAGCTGTTTTTT. The variable domain in full, completed from reference TRBV18 and TRBJ2-2, reads NAGVMQNPRHLVRRRGQEARLRCSPMKGHSHVYWYRQLPEEGLKFMVYLQKENIIDESGMPKERFSAEFPKEGPSILRIQQVVRGDSAAYFCASSPLGGASNTGELFFGEGSRLTVL.